This note documents a single T cell receptor beta chain sequence. The CDR3 runs to 15 residues. Germline V lookup: CDR1 MGHRA, CDR2 YSYEKL. V lost 1 base and J 5 bases, leaving 13 bases between the germline ends. This entry is derived from a study of technical replicates of blood from a handful of donors. Data came from immunoSEQ multiplex PCR; TCRdb stores just in-frame clones and leaves some out. The sample lists about 88,000 clones, roughly 94% seen once, with roughly 0.35% in the top ten. The specimen sequenced was T cells isolated from PBMCs. V is TRBV4-1 and J is TRBJ2-3; D gene uncertain. The receptor comes from a human donor in good health. The CDR3 DNA follows: TGCGCCAGCAGCCAAGGGGCCAGTGTAGGAGATACGCAGTATTTT. Translation: CASSQGASVGDTQYF.